Shown below are 13 T cell receptor beta chains from a single sample sequenced in a study of early stage breast cancer tumors. The protocol was immunoSEQ multiplex PCR, while the TCRdb copy is restricted to in-frame clones and leaves out a portion. The profile shows 5,000 to 5,500 clones, 65% to 70% of them singletons. Sequenced input: breast tumor tissue. The receptors derive from a person aged 55 to 70 with breast cancer.

The V gene is TRBV18, the J gene TRBJ2-4; weak D call: TRBD2 (6 bases). V was shortened by 3 bases and J by 1 base, with 7 bases between the two germline ends. The CDR3 is 14 amino acids. Germline CDR1 is KGHSH and CDR2 is LQKENI. The CDR3 loop is CASSPAGAKNIQYF. CDR3 in DNA: TGTGCCAGCTCACCTGCGGGGGCCAAAAACATTCAGTACTTC.

This clone was detected only once. The chain links TRBV7-8 to TRBJ2-3, with D possibly being TRBD2 (6 bases). The CDR3 covers 14 residues. Trimming left V 7 bases short and J 4 bases short, with 15 bases between. CDR1 SGHVS and CDR2 FQNEAQ come from the germline V gene. CDR3 loop: CASTQGGAPDTQYF. The DNA for the CDR3 is TGTGCCAGCACCCAAGGAGGGGCACCAGATACGCAGTATTTT.

The genes are TRBV7-9 and TRBJ2-2, with 10 bases lining up with TRBD1. The CDR3 has 14 residues. Germline CDR1 SEHNR, CDR2 FQNEAQ (reference sequence). V was pared by 9 bases and J by 5 bases, with 6 bases of the junction left unmatched. The CDR3 DNA follows: TGTGCCAGTCAGAGACAGGGGGCAACCGGGGAGCTGTTTTTT. Amino acid sequence: CASQRQGATGELFF.

V usage is TRBV30 and J usage is TRBJ1-5; a possible D gene is TRBD1 (5 bases). The germline V gene has CDR1 GTSNPN and CDR2 SVGIG (reference sequence). The length of the CDR3 is 13 residues. V gave up 2 bases and J gave up 3 bases, with 8 bases separating them. The CDR3 region is CAWSSGYNQPQHF. As DNA, the CDR3 is TGTGCCTGGAGTTCAGGGTACAATCAGCCCCAGCATTTT.

J is TRBJ2-7 and V is TRBV6-1; TRBD2 is a possible D gene (6 bases). Germline V lookup: CDR1 MNHNS, CDR2 SASEGT. The CDR3 is 15 amino acids. V was pared by 2 bases and J by 3 bases, with 14 bases between. Here the CDR3 DNA reads TGTGCCAGCAGTGAATGGCCCGGGACTCTCTACGAGCAGTACTTC. Its protein product is CASSEWPGTLYEQYF.

This clone was seen only once. This sequence joins TRBV6-4 and TRBJ2-1; 15 bases fit TRBD2. The CDR3 runs 19 residues. The ends lost 1 base at V and 5 bases at J; junction bases unmatched: 9. Germline-derived CDR1 and CDR2 are MRHNA and SNTAGT. CDR3 coding DNA: TGTGCCAGCAGTGACTTAGGAGGGACTAGCGGGAGGCCCCACAATGAGCAGTTCTTC. Translated: CASSDLGGTSGRPHNEQFF.

V and J are TRBV11-2 and TRBJ2-5, with D unclear. Germline lookup yields CDR1 SGHAT and CDR2 FQNNGV. V was shortened by 2 bases and J by 1 base, with 5 bases between the two germline ends. The CDR3 runs 13 residues. The CDR3 region has the DNA TGTGCCAGCAGCTTACTGCCCCAAGAGACCCAGTACTTC. Translating gives CASSLLPQETQYF.

This rearrangement joins TRBV5-1 to TRBJ1-5, with D possibly being TRBD1 (6 bases). The CDR3 consists of 19 residues. Germline assignment: CDR1 SGHRS and CDR2 YFSETQ. Trimming left V 2 bases short and J 0 bases short, with 21 bases between. CDR3 region: CASSFRDTSSGISNQPQHF. CDR3 bases: TGCGCCAGCAGCTTCCGGGACACCAGTTCCGGGATTAGCAATCAGCCCCAGCATTTT. The full variable domain, its missing parts supplied by reference TRBV5-1 and TRBJ1-5, is KAGVTQTPRYLIKTRGQQVTLSCSPISGHRSVSWYQQTPGQGLQFLFEYFSETQRNKGNFPGRFSGRQFSNSRSEMNVSTLELGDSALYLCASSFRDTSSGISNQPQHFGDGTRLSIL.

V gene TRBV13 combines with J gene TRBJ2-1; D uncertain. Trimming took 6 bases from V and 6 from J, leaving 12 bases between them. Germline CDR1 and CDR2: PRHDT and FYEKMQ (reference sequence). This CDR3 has 13 amino acids. CDR3 in DNA: TGTGCCAGCAGGGGGTGGGGATTCAATGAGCAGTTCTTC. Its protein is CASRGWGFNEQFF.

The chain joins TRBV6-6 to TRBJ2-7; D gene ambiguous. The CDR3 loop spans 14 amino acids. From germline, CDR1 is MNHNY and CDR2 SVGAGI (reference sequence). Trimming removed 0 bases at V and 0 bases at J, with 6 bases between. The CDR3 DNA reads as TGTGCCAGCAGTTACTCAGTCAGCTCCTACGAGCAGTACTTC. Translating it yields CASSYSVSSYEQYF.

J is TRBJ2-7 and V is TRBV25-1; either TRBD1 or TRBD2 may fit D (5 bases each). The CDR3 runs to 14 residues. Germline CDR1 and CDR2: MGHDK and SYGVNS. V was trimmed by 7 bases and J by 2 bases, leaving 15 bases between them. The CDR3 sequence is CASNRDGGAYEQYF. CDR3 in DNA: TGTGCCAGCAACCGGGACGGAGGAGCCTACGAGCAGTACTTC.

J is TRBJ1-2 and V is TRBV2; no clear D gene. The germline V gene encodes CDR1 SNHLY and CDR2 FYNNEI. The CDR3 is 13 amino acids. Trimming pared 7 bases from V and 1 base from J, leaving 10 bases between. The CDR3 loop is CASTLRDNYGYTF. CDR3 nucleotides: TGTGCCAGCACCCTAAGGGATAACTATGGCTACACCTTC.

A few counts support this clone. The chain links TRBV7-9 to TRBJ1-1, with 9 bases lining up with TRBD1. V lost 5 bases and J lost 1; bases outside the gene matches: 8. The CDR3 sequence is 16 residues long. CDR1 SEHNR and CDR2 FQNEAQ come from the germline V gene (reference sequence). CDR3 nucleotide sequence: TGTGCCAGCAGCCTTCCGGGACAGGGACAGAACACTGAAGCTTTCTTT. Translated: CASSLPGQGQNTEAFF.